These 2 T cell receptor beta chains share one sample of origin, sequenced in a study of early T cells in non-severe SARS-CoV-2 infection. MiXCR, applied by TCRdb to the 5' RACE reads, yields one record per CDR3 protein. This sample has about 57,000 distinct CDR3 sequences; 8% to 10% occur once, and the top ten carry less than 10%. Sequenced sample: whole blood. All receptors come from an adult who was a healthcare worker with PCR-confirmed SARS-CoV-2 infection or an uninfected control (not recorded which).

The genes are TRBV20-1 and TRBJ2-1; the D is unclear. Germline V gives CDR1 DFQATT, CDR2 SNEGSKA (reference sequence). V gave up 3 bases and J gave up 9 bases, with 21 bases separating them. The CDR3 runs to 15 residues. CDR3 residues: CSARRPARQTGEQFF. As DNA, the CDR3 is TGCAGTGCTAGGAGGCCGGCCAGACAAACGGGTGAGCAGTTCTTC.

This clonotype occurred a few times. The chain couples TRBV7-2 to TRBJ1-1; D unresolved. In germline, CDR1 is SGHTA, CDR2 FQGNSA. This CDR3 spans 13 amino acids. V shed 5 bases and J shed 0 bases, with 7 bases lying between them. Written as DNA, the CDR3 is TGTGCCAGCAGCACCTTCATGAACACTGAAGCTTTCTTT. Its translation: CASSTFMNTEAFF.